Sequencing of this TCR beta chain was carried out in a study of blood T cell repertoires in COVID-19. Study summary: PBMCs, B-cell-depleted T cells, or T cells provided the cDNA or gDNA that made up the material.

Germline V gene sequence: CDR1 MNHEY, CDR2 SVGEGT. V was trimmed by 6 bases and J by 5 bases, leaving 11 bases between them. The CDR3 totals 12 residues. In the authors' methods: Scientists estimated how many nucleated cells there were by amplifying reference gene primers. Repertoires were generated with immunoSEQ multiplex PCR, while TCRdb's copy carries only in-frame clones and drops some. For V, J and clone size, that table is used; D and trimming come from the DNA. The table lists fewer than 200,000 clones, just under 90% of them singletons. The source material was peripheral blood. This sequence was found in a woman aged 70-85 years with COVID-19, enrolled during active disease. The chain couples TRBV6-2 or TRBV6-3 to TRBJ2-7; the D gene is possibly TRBD1 (7 bases). The CDR3 DNA follows: TGTGCCAGCAGCCGCAGGGGGGACGAGCAGTACTTC. This gives the protein CASSRRGDEQYF.